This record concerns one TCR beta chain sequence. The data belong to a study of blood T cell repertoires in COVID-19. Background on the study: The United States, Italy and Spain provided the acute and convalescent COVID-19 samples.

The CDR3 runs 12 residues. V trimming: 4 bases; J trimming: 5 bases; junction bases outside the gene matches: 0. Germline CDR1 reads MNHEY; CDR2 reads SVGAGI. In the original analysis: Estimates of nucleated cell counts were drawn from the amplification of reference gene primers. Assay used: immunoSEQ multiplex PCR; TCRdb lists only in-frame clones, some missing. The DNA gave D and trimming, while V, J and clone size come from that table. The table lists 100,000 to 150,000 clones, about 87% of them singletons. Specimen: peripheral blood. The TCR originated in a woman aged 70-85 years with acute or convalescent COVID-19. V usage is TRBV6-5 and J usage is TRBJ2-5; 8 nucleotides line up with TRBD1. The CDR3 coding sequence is TGTGCCAGCAGTTGGACAGGGGAGACCCAGTACTTC. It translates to CASSWTGETQYF.